This record concerns one T cell receptor beta chain sequence. Its target is not known. This entry is derived from a study of untreated major depressive disorder. The CDR3 spans 12 residues. V was pared by 1 base and J by 9 bases, with 8 bases between. Germline CDR1 is MDHEN and CDR2 is SYDVKM. Every participant had European ancestry. Study outcomes and limitations: Private clones made up every subject's top five TRBV05-01 clones.

Generated by immunoSEQ multiplex PCR, the TCRdb table keeps only in-frame clones and is missing some. This table has about 20,000 clones, about 89% appearing once. The sequenced material came from CD4+ T cells from PBMCs. This TCR derives from a woman aged 25 to 39 in good health. This sequence joins TRBV28 and TRBJ2-3; D not certain. The DNA of the CDR3 is TGTGCCAGCAGTTTATCTTGGCCAACGCAGTATTTT. Its protein is CASSLSWPTQYF.